Sequencing of this T cell receptor beta chain was carried out in a study of T cell responses to AZD1222 COVID-19 vaccine. Study-wide findings and caveats: Spike-specific TCRs gained breadth and depth after people received two AZD1222 doses. Spike-wide coverage was observed for vaccine-associated CD4 TCRs, with dominant responses at 160-218 and 743-854. The number of AZD1222 recipients seropositive at baseline was only five to seven. White British donors predominated, females outnumbered males, and clonal diversity was possibly underestimated.

Using immunoSEQ multiplex PCR, the repertoire was profiled, and TCRdb retains in-frame clones only, with some absent. The table includes 75,000 to 85,000 clones, about 80% detected once. With respect to this clone: Its cognate antigen is unknown.

This clonotype was obtained from an adult who received the MenACWY meningococcal vaccine as a control. The sample consisted of peripheral blood, taken 28 days after the second dose of the MenACWY control vaccine.

CDR3 in amino acids: CASSPLSGGGEKLFF. The CDR3 DNA follows: TGTGCCAGCAGCCCTTTGTCAGGGGGTGGAGAAAAACTGTTTTTT. The chain recombines TRBV7-2 with TRBJ1-4, with TRBD1 matching 7 bases. After removal of 5 bases from V and 8 bases from J, the junction contained 11 bases not matched to a gene. The length of the CDR3 is 15 residues. The germline CDR1 and CDR2 sequences are SGHTA and FQGNSA.